A single sample is the source of the 18 T cell receptor beta chains below, sequenced in a study of OX40 agonist ivuxolimab in advanced cancers. Clones were read by immunoSEQ multiplex PCR, and TCRdb kept only the in-frame ones, dropping some. There are 7,000 to 8,500 clones in the sample; roughly 76% occur only once, and less than 85% lies in the top ten. The sample in question was CD4+ or CD8+ T cells sorted from blood, obtained in a trial of the OX40 agonist ivuxolimab. These receptors all stem from an adult with an advanced solid tumor such as melanoma, head and neck, liver or kidney cancer.

V usage is TRBV6-5 and J usage is TRBJ2-7; 8 bases match TRBD1. The V gene end was trimmed by 6 bases and the J gene end by 2 bases; junction bases not matched to a gene: 6. This CDR3 comprises 14 residues. Germline V CDR1 and CDR2: MNHEY, SVGAGI. The CDR3: CASSPGQGAYEQYF. CDR3 nucleotides: TGTGCCAGCAGCCCCGGACAGGGTGCCTACGAGCAGTACTTC.

In this sample, this clone is medium-sized. This chain joins TRBV7-9 and TRBJ2-2; 7 bases map to TRBD1. The CDR3 is 15 residues long. V lost 2 bases, J lost 7 bases, and 7 bases stayed unmatched. Germline assignment: CDR1 SEHNR and CDR2 FQNEAQ (reference sequence). The CDR3 DNA is TGTGCCAGCAGCTTAACGACAGGGCGGAGCGGGGAGCTGTTTTTT. Its protein is CASSLTTGRSGELFF.

The chain carries TRBV2 and TRBJ2-7, with 8 bases fitting TRBD2. CDR3 length: 15 amino acids. Germline CDR1 and CDR2: SNHLY and FYNNEI. V trimming: 7 bases; J trimming: 2 bases; junction bases outside the gene matches: 10. This CDR3 reads CASKVTSGGTYEQYF. The CDR3 DNA reads TGTGCCAGCAAAGTCACCAGCGGGGGCACCTACGAGCAGTACTTC.

This clone was observed a few times. The chain employs TRBV18 and TRBJ2-2; TRBD1 matches 7 bases. The CDR3 loop spans 14 amino acids. The V gene's germline CDR1 is KGHSH and CDR2 LQKENI. The J segment lost 6 bases and the V segment lost 4 bases, leaving 5 bases of the junction unmatched. The CDR3 here is CASSLGTVSGELFF. The CDR3 DNA sequence: TGTGCCAGCTCACTCGGGACAGTATCCGGGGAGCTGTTTTTT.

In this sample, this clone turned up a few times. This rearrangement joins TRBV2 to TRBJ1-1; 9 nucleotides line up with TRBD1. Trimming cost V 6 bases and J 4 bases; bases outside gene matches: 3. Germline V gives CDR1 SNHLY, CDR2 FYNNEI. The CDR3 sequence is 13 residues long. CDR3 protein: CASRGTGFTEAFF. DNA of the CDR3: TGTGCCAGCAGGGGGACAGGGTTCACTGAAGCTTTCTTT.

The chain uses TRBV28 and TRBJ2-3; D ambiguous. V lost 6 bases, J lost 2 bases, and 15 bases lay in between. This CDR3 has 15 amino acids. Germline CDR1 is MDHEN and CDR2 is SYDVKM. CDR3 nucleotide sequence: TGTGCCAGCAGGCCCGGTGGAACCCACACAGATACGCAGTATTTT. It encodes CASRPGGTHTDTQYF.

The J gene is TRBJ1-1, the V gene TRBV5-1; perhaps TRBD1 as D (5 bases). The V end lost 4 bases, the J end lost 1 base, and 14 bases lay between the germline ends. Per the germline V gene, CDR1 is SGHRS and CDR2 is YFSETQ. This CDR3 has 15 amino acids. The CDR3 DNA reads TGCGCCAGCAGCATAACGACAGACCCGAACACTGAAGCTTTCTTT. It translates to CASSITTDPNTEAFF.

V usage is TRBV4-1 and J usage is TRBJ1-2; TRBD1 might be the D (6 bases). Germline CDR1 and CDR2: MGHRA and YSYEKL. This CDR3 spans 15 amino acids. The V end lost 0 bases, the J end lost 4 bases, and 12 bases lay between the germline ends. The CDR3 loop is CASSQDPGAGYGYTF. DNA for the CDR3: TGCGCCAGCAGCCAAGATCCAGGGGCGGGCTATGGCTACACCTTC.

V gene TRBV4-1 combines with J gene TRBJ1-1, with 9 bases that match TRBD1. This CDR3 has 15 residues. V trimming: 3 bases; J trimming: 0 bases; junction bases outside the gene matches: 2. Germline CDR1 is MGHRA and CDR2 is YSYEKL. Here the CDR3 reads CASSQRQGVNTEAFF. The DNA of the CDR3 is TGCGCCAGCAGCCAGCGACAGGGGGTGAACACTGAAGCTTTCTTT.

This chain uses TRBV11-2 with TRBJ1-6; the match to TRBD1 covers 7 bases. The germline CDR1 and CDR2 sequences are SGHAT and FQNNGV. The CDR3 loop spans 15 amino acids. J gave up 6 bases and V 5 bases, and 7 bases lay outside the gene matches. The chain's CDR3 is CASSPGQLVNSPLHF. The CDR3 DNA reads as TGTGCCAGCAGCCCGGGACAGCTCGTTAATTCACCCCTCCACTTT.

This sequence joins TRBV2 and TRBJ1-1; D is unclear. The length of the CDR3 is 14 residues. Germline-derived CDR1 and CDR2 are SNHLY and FYNNEI. The ends were cut back, 5 bases at V and 1 base at J, with 11 bases in the middle. CDR3 in amino acids: CASSFYPGNTEAFF. The CDR3 DNA reads as TGTGCCAGCAGTTTTTATCCGGGGAACACTGAAGCTTTCTTT.

The chain is built from TRBV5-1 and TRBJ2-3; 10 nucleotides match TRBD1. The V gene's germline CDR1 is SGHRS and CDR2 YFSETQ. The trim removed 0 bases at V and 3 bases at J, leaving 4 bases unmatched. CDR3 length: 16 amino acids. DNA of the CDR3: TGCGCCAGCAGCTTGGGACAGGGGGCAGGGACAGATACGCAGTATTTT. This codes for CASSLGQGAGTDTQYF. Full variable domain (rest looked up from reference TRBV5-1 and TRBJ2-3): KAGVTQTPRYLIKTRGQQVTLSCSPISGHRSVSWYQQTPGQGLQFLFEYFSETQRNKGNFPGRFSGRQFSNSRSEMNVSTLELGDSALYLCASSLGQGAGTDTQYFGPGTRLTVL.

The chain employs TRBV10-3 and TRBJ1-4, with D unclear. V lost 6 bases and J 8 bases, leaving 13 bases between the germline ends. Per the germline V gene, CDR1 is ENHRY and CDR2 is SYGVKD. CDR3 length: 13 residues. The chain's CDR3 is CAIRDGGNEKLFF. DNA for the CDR3: TGTGCCATCAGGGACGGAGGGAACGAAAAACTGTTTTTT.

This clone was counted between two and nine times. The chain links TRBV5-4 to TRBJ1-1; 9 bases are a match to TRBD1. Germline trimming cut 2 bases from V and 0 bases from J; bases unmatched to any gene: 5. This CDR3 region has 16 residues. CDR1 and CDR2 from the germline V gene are SGHNT and YYREEE (reference sequence). Here the CDR3 DNA reads TGTGCCAGCAGCTTTACGGACAGGGGAATGAACACTGAAGCTTTCTTT. This codes for CASSFTDRGMNTEAFF.

This chain joins TRBV4-1 and TRBJ2-1, with TRBD1 matching 7 bases. The CDR3 runs 15 residues. Per germline, CDR1 MGHRA and CDR2 YSYEKL. Germline trimming cut 1 base from V and 7 bases from J; bases unmatched to any gene: 7. The CDR3 DNA reads as TGCGCCAGCAGCCAAGGACAGGGCCTTGTGAATGAGCAGTTCTTC. This translates into CASSQGQGLVNEQFF.

The rearrangement links TRBV7-9 to TRBJ2-2; D tentatively reads TRBD1 or TRBD2 (5 bases each). CDR3 size: 16 residues. Per the germline V gene, CDR1 is SEHNR and CDR2 is FQNEAQ (reference sequence). V lost 7 bases and J lost 4, with 19 bases in between. The CDR3 region is CASTWTRGAGTGELFF. For the CDR3, the DNA is TGTGCCAGCACTTGGACGAGAGGGGCGGGCACCGGGGAGCTGTTTTTT. Full variable domain (remainder filled in from reference TRBV7-9 and TRBJ2-2): DTGVSQNPRHKITKRGQNVTFRCDPISEHNRLYWYRQTLGQGPEFLTYFQNEAQLEKSRLLSDRFSAERPKGSFSTLEIQRTEQGDSAMYLCASTWTRGAGTGELFFGEGSRLTVL.

Concerning this clone: The same CDR3 can be traced to other DNA sequences in this sample. V is TRBV19 and J is TRBJ2-3; D is perhaps TRBD1 (5 bases). V was cut by 2 bases and J by 4 bases, with 7 bases left in between. The CDR3 totals 13 residues. CDR1 is LNHDA, CDR2 SQIVND, per germline (reference sequence). DNA of the CDR3: TGTGCCAGTAGTATAAGGGGCGCAGATACGCAGTATTTT. This encodes CASSIRGADTQYF.

The V call is TRBV6-1, the J call TRBJ1-2, with D hard to call. Germline CDR1 MNHNS, CDR2 SASEGT. Trimming removed 10 bases at V and 4 bases at J, with 16 bases between. The CDR3 runs 13 residues. CDR3 DNA sequence: TGTGCCATTGAAGAGGGCGTTGCCTATGGCTACACCTTC. It yields the protein CAIEEGVAYGYTF.